The clone carrying this TCR beta chain has more than one count but fewer than ten. The protocol was immunoSEQ multiplex PCR, while the TCRdb copy is restricted to in-frame clones and leaves out a portion. The sample has over 60,000 clones, about 92% seen once. The junction had 2 bases not matched to a gene; V was cut back by 3 bases and J by 0 bases. The CDR3 has 16 residues. Germline V gene sequence: CDR1 LNHDA, CDR2 SQIVND (reference sequence). This sample was included in a study of technical replicates of blood from several donors. This receptor was obtained from a human donor in good health. The chain employs TRBV19 and TRBJ2-2; the match to TRBD2 covers 9 bases. Material for sequencing was T cells isolated from PBMCs. The CDR3 spells CASSMSGGSNTGELFF. The CDR3, as DNA: TGTGCCAGTAGTATGAGCGGGGGGTCGAACACCGGGGAGCTGTTTTTT. The full variable domain, completed using reference TRBV19 and TRBJ2-2, is DGGITQSPKYLFRKEGQNVTLSCEQNLNHDAMYWYRQDPGQGLRLIYYSQIVNDFQKGDIAEGYSVSREKKESFPLTVTSAQKNPTAFYLCASSMSGGSNTGELFFGEGSRLTVL.